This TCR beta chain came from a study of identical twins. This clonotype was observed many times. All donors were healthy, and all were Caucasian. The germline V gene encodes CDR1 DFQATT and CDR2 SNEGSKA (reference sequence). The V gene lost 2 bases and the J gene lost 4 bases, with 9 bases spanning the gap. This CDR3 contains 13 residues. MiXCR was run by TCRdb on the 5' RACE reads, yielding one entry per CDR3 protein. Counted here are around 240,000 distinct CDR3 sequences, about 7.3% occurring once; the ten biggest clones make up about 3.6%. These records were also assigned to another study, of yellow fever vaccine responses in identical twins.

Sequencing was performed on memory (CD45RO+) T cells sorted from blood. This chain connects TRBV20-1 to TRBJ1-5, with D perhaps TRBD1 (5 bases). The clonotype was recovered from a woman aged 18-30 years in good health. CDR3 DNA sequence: TGCAGTGCTAGATGGGACCCGAATCAGCCCCAGCATTTT. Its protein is CSARWDPNQPQHF.